This TCR beta chain was obtained from a study of T cell responses to AZD1222 COVID-19 vaccine. Only in-frame clones appear in the TCRdb table, and some are missing; sequencing was by immunoSEQ multiplex PCR. This table holds approximately 180,000 clones, roughly nine tenths found once. The clonotype originates from an adult who received the MenACWY meningococcal vaccine as a control. The sample in question was peripheral blood, obtained 28 days after the second dose of the MenACWY control vaccine.

The DNA of the CDR3 is TGTGCCAGCAGCAGGGTAGATACGCAGTATTTT. Translated, it gives CASSRVDTQYF. This chain joins TRBV7-2 and TRBJ2-3; D is undetermined. CDR3 length: 11 amino acids. Trimming left V 5 bases short and J 5 bases short, with 5 bases between. CDR1 and CDR2 (germline): SGHTA, FQGNSA.